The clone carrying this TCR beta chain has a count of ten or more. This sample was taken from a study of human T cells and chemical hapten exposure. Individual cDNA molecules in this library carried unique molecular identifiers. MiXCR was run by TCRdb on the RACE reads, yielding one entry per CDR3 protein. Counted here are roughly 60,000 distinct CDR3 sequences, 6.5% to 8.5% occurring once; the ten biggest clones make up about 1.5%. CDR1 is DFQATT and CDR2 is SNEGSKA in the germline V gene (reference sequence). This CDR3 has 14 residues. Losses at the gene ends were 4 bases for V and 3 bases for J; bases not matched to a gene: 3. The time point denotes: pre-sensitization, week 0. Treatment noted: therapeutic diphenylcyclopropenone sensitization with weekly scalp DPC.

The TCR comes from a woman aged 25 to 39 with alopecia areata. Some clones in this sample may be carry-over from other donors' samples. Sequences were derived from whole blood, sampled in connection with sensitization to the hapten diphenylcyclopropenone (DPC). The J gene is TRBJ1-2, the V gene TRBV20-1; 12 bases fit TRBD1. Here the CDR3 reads CSAMGQGADYGYTF. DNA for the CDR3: TGCAGTGCTATGGGACAGGGGGCAGACTATGGCTACACCTTC.